Each of the 16 T cell receptor beta chains below was sequenced from the same sample in a study of blood T cell repertoires in COVID-19. The repertoire was sequenced with immunoSEQ multiplex PCR; TCRdb's copy has only in-frame clones and lacks some. The sample records 300,000 to 350,000 clones, 88% being singletons. The sequenced sample was PBMCs or T cells enriched from blood (not recorded which). The receptors were gathered from a man aged 30 to 45 who had recovered from COVID-19.

This chain uses TRBV19 with TRBJ1-5, with 7 bases identical to TRBD1. Trimming took 4 bases from V and 0 from J; bases not matched to a gene: 3. CDR3 length equals 15 residues. Germline V gene lookup returns CDR1 LNHDA and CDR2 SQIVND (reference sequence). CDR3 residues: CASSRDSYSNQPQHF. The CDR3 DNA follows: TGTGCCAGTAGTAGGGACAGTTATAGCAATCAGCCCCAGCATTTT.

DNA of the CDR3: TGTGCCAGCAATCCACATAACAGGGGATATAGCAATCAGCCCCAGCATTTT. Translation gives CASNPHNRGYSNQPQHF. The rearrangement joins TRBV25-1 to TRBJ1-5; 7 nucleotides align to TRBD1. Germline assignment: CDR1 MGHDK and CDR2 SYGVNS. The CDR3 loop spans 17 amino acids. J was trimmed by 0 bases and V by 7 bases; bases with no gene match: 12.

The chain is built from TRBV7-6 and TRBJ1-1; 7 bases are shared with TRBD1. After removal of 1 base from V and 0 bases from J, the junction contained 8 bases not matched to a gene. CDR3 size: 17 residues. Germline lookup yields CDR1 SGHVS and CDR2 FNYEAQ. This CDR3 reads CASSLEWAGGLNTEAFF. Here the CDR3 DNA reads TGTGCCAGCAGCTTAGAGTGGGCAGGGGGATTGAACACTGAAGCTTTCTTT. Drawing the rest from reference TRBV7-6 and TRBJ1-1, the complete variable domain is GAGVSQSPRYKVTKRGQDVALRCDPISGHVSLYWYRQALGQGPEFLTYFNYEAQQDKSGLPNDRFSAERPEGSISTLTIQRTEQRDSAMYRCASSLEWAGGLNTEAFFGQGTRLTVV.

This clone was seen once. The chain is built from TRBV28 and TRBJ1-4; 9 nucleotides match TRBD1. The length of the CDR3 is 15 residues. V lost 6 bases to trimming and J lost 6 bases; unmatched junction nucleotides: 8. The germline V gene encodes CDR1 MDHEN and CDR2 SYDVKM. The CDR3: CASSKDRGWDEKLFF. The CDR3 DNA reads TGTGCCAGCAGCAAGGACAGGGGTTGGGATGAAAAACTGTTTTTT.

The rearrangement uses TRBV18 and TRBJ1-3; D not resolved. Looked up from germline, CDR1 is KGHSH and CDR2 is LQKENI. V shed 4 bases and J shed 3 bases, with 16 bases lying between them. This CDR3 has 16 amino acids. The CDR3 loop is CASSLVGGTVGNTIYF. CDR3 coding DNA: TGTGCCAGCTCACTCGTCGGAGGAACGGTTGGAAACACCATATATTTT.

The chain recombines TRBV19 with TRBJ1-2; D is undetermined. The V gene's germline CDR1 is LNHDA and CDR2 SQIVND (reference sequence). Trimming removed 7 bases from V and 3 bases from J, with 15 bases in between. CDR3 length: 14 residues. This chain's CDR3 is CASTPLPGYYGYTF. In nucleotides, the CDR3 is TGTGCCAGTACTCCTCTGCCGGGGTACTATGGCTACACCTTC.

The chain links TRBV7-9 to TRBJ1-5, with 9 bases identical to TRBD1. Germline V CDR1 and CDR2: SEHNR, FQNEAQ (reference sequence). V lost 7 bases and J lost 7; bases outside the gene matches: 8. This CDR3 region has 14 residues. For the CDR3, the DNA is TGTGCCAGCACCTCGGGACAGGGTCGACAGCCCCAGCATTTT. Translating gives CASTSGQGRQPQHF.

The J gene is TRBJ1-5, the V gene TRBV10-3, with D perhaps matching TRBD1 (6 bases). The ends were cut back, 2 bases at V and 2 bases at J, with 16 bases in the middle. Germline values: CDR1 ENHRY, CDR2 SYGVKD. The CDR3 spans 17 residues. CDR3 DNA: TGTGCCATCAGTGAGAGGGGGGGTTTAGGAGGCAATCAGCCCCAGCATTTT. Its translation is CAISERGGLGGNQPQHF.

The chain carries TRBV7-9 and TRBJ2-3, with D possibly TRBD1 on 5 matching bases. V was shortened by 0 bases and J by 1 base, with 11 bases between the two germline ends. The germline gives CDR1 SEHNR, CDR2 FQNEAQ (reference sequence). The CDR3 contains 16 residues. The CDR3, as DNA: TGTGCCAGCAGCTTAGCAGGGGCCACGCGCACAGATACGCAGTATTTT. Amino acids: CASSLAGATRTDTQYF. Full variable domain (missing parts from reference TRBV7-9 and TRBJ2-3): DTGVSQNPRHKITKRGQNVTFRCDPISEHNRLYWYRQTLGQGPEFLTYFQNEAQLEKSRLLSDRFSAERPKGSFSTLEIQRTEQGDSAMYLCASSLAGATRTDTQYFGPGTRLTVL.

This clone was found a few times. The rearrangement joins TRBV28 to TRBJ1-2; D not certain. This CDR3 is 12 amino acids long. Trimming shortened V by 7 bases and J by 8 bases, and 14 bases separated the two germline ends. CDR1 MDHEN and CDR2 SYDVKM come from the germline V gene. The CDR3 spells CASTSSLRGYTF. The CDR3 DNA reads as TGTGCCAGCACTTCCTCACTTCGGGGCTACACCTTC.

In this sample, this clone turned up a few times. The chain uses TRBV15 and TRBJ1-1; D is undetermined. From germline, CDR1 is LNHNV and CDR2 YYDKDF (reference sequence). The CDR3 runs to 15 residues. Trimming took off 0 bases at V and 1 base at J, with 9 bases between the two ends. Here the CDR3 reads CATSRDGEWNTEAFF. CDR3 nucleotide sequence: TGTGCCACCAGCAGAGATGGGGAGTGGAACACTGAAGCTTTCTTT.

The rearrangement uses TRBV6-1 and TRBJ1-5, with D perhaps TRBD1 (6 bases). There are 13 residues in the CDR3. Deletions cut 3 bases from V and 9 bases from J, with 12 bases between. Germline V gives CDR1 MNHNS, CDR2 SASEGT. CDR3 residues: CASSEDRASPQHF. In DNA, the CDR3 is TGTGCCAGCAGTGAGGACAGAGCTTCGCCCCAGCATTTT.

The chain couples TRBV30 to TRBJ1-2; D perhaps matches TRBD1 (5 bases). The CDR3 loop spans 14 amino acids. V lost 5 bases and J 4 bases, leaving 17 bases between the germline ends. Germline V gives CDR1 GTSNPN, CDR2 SVGIG (reference sequence). The CDR3 DNA reads TGTGCCTGGTTTTTAGGGGACTTGAGCTATGGCTACACCTTC. Translating gives CAWFLGDLSYGYTF.

The CDR3 nucleotides read TGTGCCAGCTCACCATATCAGGGGGATCAGCCCCAGCATTTT. Translated: CASSPYQGDQPQHF. The chain recombines TRBV18 with TRBJ1-5, with 7 bases identical to TRBD1. Trimming removed 2 bases from V and 5 bases from J; junction bases left unmatched: 3. In germline, CDR1 is KGHSH, CDR2 LQKENI. There are 14 residues in the CDR3.

This clone appeared once. CDR3: CASSQLAKNIQYF. The CDR3 DNA reads TGTGCCAGCAGCCAACTAGCCAAAAACATTCAGTACTTC. The chain carries TRBV3-1 (or the pseudogene TRBV3-2) and TRBJ2-4, with D unclear. This CDR3 contains 13 residues. Trimming pared 2 bases from V and 0 bases from J, leaving 2 bases between. Germline loops: CDR1 LGHDT, CDR2 YNNKEL (reference sequence).

The chain has TRBV15 and TRBJ1-4; D is unclear. Germline-derived CDR1 and CDR2 are LNHNV and YYDKDF (reference sequence). The V end lost 0 bases, the J end lost 4 bases, and 18 bases lay between the germline ends. CDR3 length: 18 amino acids. The CDR3 sequence: CATSRDGQLQAINEKLFF. The CDR3 bases are TGTGCCACCAGCAGAGACGGCCAGCTCCAGGCAATTAATGAAAAACTGTTTTTT.